The sequence of this T cell receptor (beta chain) was determined in a study of identical twins. Template switching added a universal primer site; cDNA carried unique molecular identifiers. TCRdb reanalysed the 5' RACE reads using MiXCR and keeps one entry per CDR3 protein. Of hundreds of thousands of distinct CDR3 sequences in the sample, 5.5% to 8% were seen once. This CDR3 has 19 amino acids. Germline V gene data show CDR1 as SNHLY and CDR2 as FYNNEI. Trimming removed 10 bases from V and 4 bases from J, with 33 bases in between. Study-wide results and limits: Analyses of zero insertions could, in part, be confounded by invariant MAIT and iNKT cells.

Concerning this clonotype itself: Its antigen is currently unknown.

The same data also went into a second study, on yellow fever vaccine responses in identical twins.

The clonotype originates from a woman between 18 and 29 years old in good health. The sequenced sample was memory (CD45RO+) T cells sorted from blood. This rearrangement joins TRBV2 to TRBJ2-3; tentative D call: TRBD1 (8 bases). The CDR3: CAICPTGGGIGWFADTQYF. The CDR3 region has the DNA TGTGCCATCTGTCCTACAGGGGGGGGTATAGGGTGGTTCGCAGATACGCAGTATTTT.